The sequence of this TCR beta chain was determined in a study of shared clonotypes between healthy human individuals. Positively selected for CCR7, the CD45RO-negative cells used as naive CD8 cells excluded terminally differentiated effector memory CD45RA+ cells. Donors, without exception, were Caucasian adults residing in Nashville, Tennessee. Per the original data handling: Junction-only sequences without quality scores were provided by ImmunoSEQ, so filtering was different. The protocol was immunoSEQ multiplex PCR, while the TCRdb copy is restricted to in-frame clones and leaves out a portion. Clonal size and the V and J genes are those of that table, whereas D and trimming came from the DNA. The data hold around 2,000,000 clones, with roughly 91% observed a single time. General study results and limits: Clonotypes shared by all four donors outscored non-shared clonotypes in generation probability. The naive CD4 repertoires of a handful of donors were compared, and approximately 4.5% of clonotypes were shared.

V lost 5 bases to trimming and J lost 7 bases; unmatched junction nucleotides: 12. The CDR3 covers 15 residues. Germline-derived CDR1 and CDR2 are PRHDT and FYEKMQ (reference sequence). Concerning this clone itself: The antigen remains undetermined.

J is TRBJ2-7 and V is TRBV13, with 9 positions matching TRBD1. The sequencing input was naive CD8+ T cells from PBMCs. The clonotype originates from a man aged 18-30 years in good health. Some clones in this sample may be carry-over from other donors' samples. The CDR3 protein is CASSLRTGDFREQYF. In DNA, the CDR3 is TGTGCCAGCAGCCTCCGGACAGGGGACTTTAGGGAGCAGTACTTC.